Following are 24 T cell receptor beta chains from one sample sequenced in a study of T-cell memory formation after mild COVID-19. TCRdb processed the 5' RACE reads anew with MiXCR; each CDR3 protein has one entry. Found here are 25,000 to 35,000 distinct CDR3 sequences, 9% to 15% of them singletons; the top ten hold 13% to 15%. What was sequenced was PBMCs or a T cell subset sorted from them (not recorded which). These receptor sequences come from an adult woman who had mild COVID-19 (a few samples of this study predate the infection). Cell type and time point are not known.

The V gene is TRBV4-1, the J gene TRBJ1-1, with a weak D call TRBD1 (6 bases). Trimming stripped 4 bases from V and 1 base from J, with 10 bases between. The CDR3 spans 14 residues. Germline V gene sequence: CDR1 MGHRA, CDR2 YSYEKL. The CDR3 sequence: CASSRTQGNTEAFF. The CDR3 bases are TGCGCCAGCAGCCGCACACAGGGGAACACTGAAGCTTTCTTT.

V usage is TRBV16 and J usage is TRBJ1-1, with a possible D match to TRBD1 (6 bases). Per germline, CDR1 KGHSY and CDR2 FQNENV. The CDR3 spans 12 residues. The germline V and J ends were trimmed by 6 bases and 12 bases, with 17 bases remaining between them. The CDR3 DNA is TGTGCCAGCAGGCCAGGGGCCGGTTCCTCTTTCTTT. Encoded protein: CASRPGAGSSFF.

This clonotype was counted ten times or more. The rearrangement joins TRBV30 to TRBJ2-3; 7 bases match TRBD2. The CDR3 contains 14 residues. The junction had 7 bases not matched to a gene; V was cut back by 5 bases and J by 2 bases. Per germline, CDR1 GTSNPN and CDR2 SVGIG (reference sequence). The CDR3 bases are TGTGCCTGGCGGAGGGGAGGGGCCACAGATACGCAGTATTTT. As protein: CAWRRGGATDTQYF.

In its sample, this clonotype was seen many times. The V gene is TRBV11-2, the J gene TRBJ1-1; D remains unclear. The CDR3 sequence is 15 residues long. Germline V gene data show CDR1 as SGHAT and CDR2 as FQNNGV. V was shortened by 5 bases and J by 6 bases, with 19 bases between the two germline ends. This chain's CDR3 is CASSPRPGLWPEAFF. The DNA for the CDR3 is TGTGCCAGCAGCCCTCGGCCGGGCTTATGGCCTGAAGCTTTCTTT.

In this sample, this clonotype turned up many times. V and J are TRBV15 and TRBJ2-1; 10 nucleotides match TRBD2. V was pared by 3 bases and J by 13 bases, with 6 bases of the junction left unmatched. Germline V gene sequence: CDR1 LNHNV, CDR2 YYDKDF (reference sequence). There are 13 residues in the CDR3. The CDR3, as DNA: TGTGCCACCAGCAGTTCTAGCGGGAGACCCCAGTTCTTC. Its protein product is CATSSSSGRPQFF. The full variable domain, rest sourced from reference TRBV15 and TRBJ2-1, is DAMVIQNPRYQVTQFGKPVTLSCSQTLNHNVMYWYQQKSSQAPKLLFHYYDKDFNNEADTPDNFQSRRPNTSFCFLDIRSPGLGDTAMYLCATSSSSGRPQFFGPGTRLTVL.

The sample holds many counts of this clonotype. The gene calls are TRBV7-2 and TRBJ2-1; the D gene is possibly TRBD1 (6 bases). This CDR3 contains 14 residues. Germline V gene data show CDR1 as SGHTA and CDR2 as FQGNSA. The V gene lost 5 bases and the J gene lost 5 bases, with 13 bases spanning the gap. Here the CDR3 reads CASSLTGPDNEQFF. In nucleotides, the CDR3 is TGTGCCAGCAGCCTGACAGGCCCAGACAATGAGCAGTTCTTC.

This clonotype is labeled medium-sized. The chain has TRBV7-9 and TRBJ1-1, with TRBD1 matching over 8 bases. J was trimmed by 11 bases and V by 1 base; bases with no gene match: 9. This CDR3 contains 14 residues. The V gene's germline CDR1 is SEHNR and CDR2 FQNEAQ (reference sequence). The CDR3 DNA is TGTGCCAGCAGCTTAGTTCAAGGGCAGGGGGCCGCTTTCTTT. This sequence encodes CASSLVQGQGAAFF.

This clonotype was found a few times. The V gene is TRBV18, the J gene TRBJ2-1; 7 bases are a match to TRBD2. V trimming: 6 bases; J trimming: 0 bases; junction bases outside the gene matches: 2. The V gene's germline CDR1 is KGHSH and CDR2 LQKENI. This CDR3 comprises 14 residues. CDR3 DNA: TGTGCCAGCTCGGGAGGGGCCTCCTACAATGAGCAGTTCTTC. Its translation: CASSGGASYNEQFF.

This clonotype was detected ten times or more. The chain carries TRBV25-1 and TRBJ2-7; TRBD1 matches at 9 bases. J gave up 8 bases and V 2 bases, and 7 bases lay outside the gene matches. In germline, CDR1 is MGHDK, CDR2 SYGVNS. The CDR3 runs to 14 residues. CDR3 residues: CASSEPPGQGQQYF. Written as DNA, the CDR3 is TGTGCCAGCAGTGAACCGCCGGGACAGGGTCAGCAGTACTTC.

CDR3 DNA: TGCGCCAGCAGCAGCCGGGACAGCTATCTTTCCTACGAGCAGTACTTC. It codes for CASSSRDSYLSYEQYF. The chain carries TRBV5-1 and TRBJ2-7, with TRBD1 identical over 7 bases. This CDR3 spans 16 amino acids. V lost 4 bases, J lost 1 base, and 11 bases stayed unmatched. CDR1 SGHRS and CDR2 YFSETQ come from the germline V gene.

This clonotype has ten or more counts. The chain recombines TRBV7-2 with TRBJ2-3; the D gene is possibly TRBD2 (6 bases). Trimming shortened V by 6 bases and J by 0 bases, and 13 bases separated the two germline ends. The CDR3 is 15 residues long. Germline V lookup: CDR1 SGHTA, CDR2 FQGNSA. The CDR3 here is CASSPDYLSTDTQYF. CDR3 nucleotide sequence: TGTGCCAGCAGTCCGGACTACCTTAGCACAGATACGCAGTATTTT.

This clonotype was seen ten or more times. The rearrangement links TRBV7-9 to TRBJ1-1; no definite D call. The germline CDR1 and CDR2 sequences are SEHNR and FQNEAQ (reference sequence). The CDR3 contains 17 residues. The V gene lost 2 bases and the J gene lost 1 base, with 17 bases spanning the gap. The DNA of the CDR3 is TGTGCCAGCAGCTTACGGGTCGATTGGCTAGCGAACACTGAAGCTTTCTTT. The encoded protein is CASSLRVDWLANTEAFF.

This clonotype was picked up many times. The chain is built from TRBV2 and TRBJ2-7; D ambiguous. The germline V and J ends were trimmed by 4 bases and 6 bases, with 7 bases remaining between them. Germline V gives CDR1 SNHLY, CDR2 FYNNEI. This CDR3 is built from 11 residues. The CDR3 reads CASSVRSEQYF. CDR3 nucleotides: TGTGCCAGCAGTGTAAGAAGCGAGCAGTACTTC.

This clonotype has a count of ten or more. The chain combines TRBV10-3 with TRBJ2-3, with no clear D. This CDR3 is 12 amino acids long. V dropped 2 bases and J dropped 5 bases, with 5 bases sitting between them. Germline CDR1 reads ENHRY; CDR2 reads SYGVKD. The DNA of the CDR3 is TGTGCCATCAGTGAGGGTGGAGATACGCAGTATTTT. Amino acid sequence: CAISEGGDTQYF.

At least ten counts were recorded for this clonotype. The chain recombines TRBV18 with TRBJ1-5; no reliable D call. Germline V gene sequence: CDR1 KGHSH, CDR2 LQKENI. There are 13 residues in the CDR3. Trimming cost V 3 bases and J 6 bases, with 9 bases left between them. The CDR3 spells CASSPGFLQPQHF. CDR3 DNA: TGTGCCAGCTCACCTGGGTTTCTTCAGCCCCAGCATTTT.

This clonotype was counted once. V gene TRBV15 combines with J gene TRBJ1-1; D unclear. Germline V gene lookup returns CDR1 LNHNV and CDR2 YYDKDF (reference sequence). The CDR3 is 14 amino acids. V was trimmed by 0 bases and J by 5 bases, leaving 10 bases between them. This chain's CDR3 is CATSRDPGSTEAFF. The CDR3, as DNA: TGTGCCACCAGCAGAGATCCCGGCAGTACTGAAGCTTTCTTT.

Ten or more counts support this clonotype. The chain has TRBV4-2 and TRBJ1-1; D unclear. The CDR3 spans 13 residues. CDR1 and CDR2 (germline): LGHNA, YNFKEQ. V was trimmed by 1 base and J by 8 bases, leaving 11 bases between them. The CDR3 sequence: CASSQVPPLEAFF. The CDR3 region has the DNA TGTGCCAGCAGCCAAGTCCCCCCATTAGAAGCTTTCTTT.

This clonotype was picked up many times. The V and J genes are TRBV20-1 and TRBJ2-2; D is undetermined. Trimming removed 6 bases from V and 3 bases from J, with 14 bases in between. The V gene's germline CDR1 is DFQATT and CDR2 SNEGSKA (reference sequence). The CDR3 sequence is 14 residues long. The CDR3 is CSATSPRDTGELFF. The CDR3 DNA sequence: TGCAGTGCCACCTCCCCCCGCGACACCGGGGAGCTGTTTTTT.

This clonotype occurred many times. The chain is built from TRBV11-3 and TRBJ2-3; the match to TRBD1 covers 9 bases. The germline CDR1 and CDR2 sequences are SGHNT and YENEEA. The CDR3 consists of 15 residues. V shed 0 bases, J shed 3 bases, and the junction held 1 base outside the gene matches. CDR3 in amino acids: CASSLDGTGTDTQYF. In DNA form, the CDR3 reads TGTGCCAGCAGCTTAGACGGGACAGGGACAGATACGCAGTATTTT. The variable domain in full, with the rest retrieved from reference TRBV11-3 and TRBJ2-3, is EAGVVQSPRYKIIEKKQPVAFWCNPISGHNTLYWYLQNLGQGPELLIRYENEEAVDDSQLPKDRFSAERLKGVDSTLKIQPAELGDSAVYLCASSLDGTGTDTQYFGPGTRLTVL.

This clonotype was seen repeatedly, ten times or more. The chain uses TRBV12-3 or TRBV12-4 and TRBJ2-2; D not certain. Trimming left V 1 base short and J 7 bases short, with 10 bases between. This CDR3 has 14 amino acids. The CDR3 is CASSLDSIYGELFF. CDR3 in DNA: TGTGCCAGCAGTTTAGATAGTATCTACGGGGAGCTGTTTTTT.

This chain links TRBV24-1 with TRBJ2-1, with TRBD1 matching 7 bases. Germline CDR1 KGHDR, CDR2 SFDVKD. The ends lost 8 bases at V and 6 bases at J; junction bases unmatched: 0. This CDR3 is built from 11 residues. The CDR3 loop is CATTGGNEQFF. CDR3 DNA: TGTGCCACCACAGGGGGCAATGAGCAGTTCTTC.

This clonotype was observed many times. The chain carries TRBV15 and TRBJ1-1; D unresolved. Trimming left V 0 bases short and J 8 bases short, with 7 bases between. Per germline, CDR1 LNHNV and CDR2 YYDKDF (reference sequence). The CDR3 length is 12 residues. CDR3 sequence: CATSRDLSEAFF. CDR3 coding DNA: TGTGCCACCAGCAGAGATCTTTCCGAAGCTTTCTTT.

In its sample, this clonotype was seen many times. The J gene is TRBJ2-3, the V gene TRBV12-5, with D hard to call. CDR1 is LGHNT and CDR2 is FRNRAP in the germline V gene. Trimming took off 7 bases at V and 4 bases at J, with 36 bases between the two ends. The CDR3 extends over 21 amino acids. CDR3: CASEEDWSPGIVDRLADTQYF. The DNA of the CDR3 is TGTGCTAGTGAGGAAGATTGGAGCCCTGGGATAGTTGATCGACTTGCAGATACGCAGTATTTT.

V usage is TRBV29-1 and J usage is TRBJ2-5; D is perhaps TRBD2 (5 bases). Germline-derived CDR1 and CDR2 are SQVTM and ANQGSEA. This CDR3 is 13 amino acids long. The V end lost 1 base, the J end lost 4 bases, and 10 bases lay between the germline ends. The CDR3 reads CSVEGTGRETQYF. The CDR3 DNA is TGCAGCGTTGAAGGAACGGGGAGAGAGACCCAGTACTTC.